The sequence of this T cell receptor (beta chain) was determined in a study of shared clonotypes between healthy human individuals. Study-wide findings and caveats: Sharing of clonotypes among donors was expected to vary with sequencing depth.

Each of the donors was a healthy adult who was HIV-negative and had not had a recent acute infection or vaccination. Measured with immunoSEQ multiplex PCR; TCRdb has only the in-frame clones, and not every one. The sample has roughly 2.5 million clones; around 94% are singletons. V trimming: 0 bases; J trimming: 3 bases; junction bases outside the gene matches: 0. The CDR3 has 14 residues. CDR1 SGHNT and CDR2 YYREEE come from the germline V gene (reference sequence). As regards this clone: Its antigen is unknown.

Specimen: naive CD4+ T cells sorted from blood. Subset denoted: CD45RA+ positively selected. The gene calls are TRBV5-4 and TRBJ2-4; 7 nucleotides align to TRBD1. The sequence was obtained from a man between 18 and 35 years old in good health. The CDR3 loop is CASSLGDSKNIQYF. CDR3 DNA: TGTGCCAGCAGCTTGGGGGACAGCAAAAACATTCAGTACTTC. The full variable domain, completed using reference TRBV5-4 and TRBJ2-4, is ETGVTQSPTHLIKTRGQQVTLRCSSQSGHNTVSWYQQALGQGPQFIFQYYREEENGRGNFPPRFSGLQFPNYSSELNVNALELDDSALYLCASSLGDSKNIQYFGAGTRLSVL.